This T cell receptor beta chain was recovered during a study of blood T cell repertoires in COVID-19. The overall study: T cells, B-cell-depleted T cells, or PBMCs provided the cDNA or gDNA that served as material.

Seattle patients were enrolled while actively infected and followed longitudinally. Some clones are missing from TCRdb's copy, which holds only in-frame ones; the method was immunoSEQ multiplex PCR. The sample yields some 150,000 clones, about 85% seen once. Per the germline V gene, CDR1 is SNHLY and CDR2 is FYNNEI. The V and J ends lost 6 bases and 4 bases respectively, with 15 bases between them. This CDR3 has 14 residues. Source material: peripheral blood. The chain is built from TRBV2 and TRBJ2-5, with D tentatively TRBD1 (5 bases). The TCR originated in a man aged 55 to 70 with COVID-19, enrolled during active disease. The CDR3 loop reads CASRRTRDVETQYF. The CDR3 DNA follows: TGTGCCAGCAGGAGAACCAGGGATGTAGAGACCCAGTACTTC.